This paragraph covers one T cell receptor (beta chain) sequence. Its antigen is currently unknown. CDR1 and CDR2 from the germline V gene are GTSNPN and SVGIG (reference sequence). This CDR3 region has 14 residues. Losses at the gene ends were 5 bases for V and 4 bases for J; bases not matched to a gene: 7. Sequencing used immunoSEQ multiplex PCR; TCRdb keeps in-frame clones, though not all of them. Here the sample spans 3,000 to 4,000 clones, about 29% being singletons. This sample stems from a study of T cells in localized non-small cell lung cancer. Study-wide results and limits: When the top 100 tumor clones were examined, a median approximately 54 of them also appeared in the adjacent lung, which was paired and uninvolved. Overall survival was longer when the density of T cells in the blood was higher. Tumor trailed uninvolved adjacent lung in T cell clonality, which peaked there. Sequencing covered just one tumor region, so heterogeneity cannot be ruled out.

The sample consisted of lung tumor tissue, taken before any cancer treatment. This clonotype was sampled from a man between 40 and 75 years old with stage I lung adenocarcinoma. The chain is built from TRBV30 and TRBJ2-7, with 11 bases that match TRBD2. In DNA form, the CDR3 reads TGTGCCTGGGACCCCCTAGCGGGGGGATACGAGCAGTACTTC. Its translation is CAWDPLAGGYEQYF. The variable domain in full, with the rest retrieved from reference TRBV30 and TRBJ2-7, is SQTIHQWPATLVQPVGSPLSLECTVEGTSNPNLYWYRQAAGRGLQLLFYSVGIGQISSEVPQNLSASRPQDRQFILSSKKLLLSDSGFYLCAWDPLAGGYEQYFGPGTRLTVT.